One and the same sample provided the 18 T cell receptor beta chains below, sequenced in a study of T cells in women clearing cervical HPV infection. Clones were read by immunoSEQ multiplex PCR, and TCRdb kept only the in-frame ones, dropping some. This sample carries roughly 35,000 clones, with 1.6% going to the ten biggest clones. Source material: blood buffy coat. These TCRs come from a woman between 18 and 70 years old with a cervical HPV16 infection that either progressed to CIN3+ or cleared (not recorded which).

Notes on this clone: The CDR3 end falls 3 residues outside the read, so it is completed with the germline J gene. This rearrangement joins TRBV2 to TRBJ1-2; D call uncertain. Germline V lookup: CDR1 SNHLY, CDR2 FYNNEI. The V end was cut by 7 bases, the J end by 5 bases, with 14 bases between. The CDR3 spans 13 residues. The CDR3 here is CASKLNPGYGYTF. The DNA read from the CDR3 is TGTGCCAGCAAACTCAACCCCGGGTATGGC.

A note on this clone: The CDR3 goes on 3 residues after the read ends, and that part is filled in from the germline J gene. The genes are TRBV19 and TRBJ2-1; TRBD1 is a possible D gene (5 bases). CDR1 is LNHDA, CDR2 SQIVND, per germline (reference sequence). This CDR3 has 13 residues. The germline V and J ends were trimmed by 6 bases and 4 bases, with 10 bases remaining between them. The CDR3 region is CASRRGEYNEQFF. The sequenced part of the CDR3 DNA is TGTGCCAGTAGAAGGGGTGAATACAATGAG.

Turning to this clone: The CDR3 end is not reached by the read, which stops 3 residues before it; the germline J gene fills it in. The chain employs TRBV9 and TRBJ2-5; D possibly corresponds to TRBD1 (8 bases). V was shortened by 8 bases and J by 4 bases, with 18 bases between the two germline ends. The germline CDR1 and CDR2 sequences are SGDLS and YYNGEE. This CDR3 spans 14 amino acids. CDR3 bases read: TGTGCCAGTATTACGACAGGGGAGGGAGAGACC. It specifies CASITTGEGET. The whole CDR3 is CASITTGEGETQYF.

Turning to this clone: Coverage ceases 3 residues before the CDR3 finishes, and the germline J gene fills in the end. The V gene is TRBV20-1, the J gene TRBJ2-1, with 10 positions matching TRBD2. In germline, CDR1 is DFQATT, CDR2 SNEGSKA (reference sequence). The junction had 8 bases not matched to a gene; V was cut back by 3 bases and J by 9 bases. This CDR3 region has 14 residues. The sequenced part of the CDR3 DNA is TGCAGTGCTAGTCGGTCTAGCGGGAGTGGTGAG. Translation gives CSASRSSGSGE. The full CDR3 reads CSASRSSGSGEQFF.

Regarding this clone: The read ends 3 residues before the CDR3 terminus; that terminus is restored from the germline J gene. The chain is built from TRBV5-1 and TRBJ2-2, with no clear D. CDR3 length: 15 amino acids. Trimming stripped 0 bases from V and 0 bases from J, with 6 bases between. The V gene's germline CDR1 is SGHRS and CDR2 YFSETQ. Incomplete CDR3 DNA: TGCGCCAGCAGCTTGGACACCTCGAACACCGGGGAG. This sequence encodes CASSLDTSNTGE. The entire CDR3 sequence reads CASSLDTSNTGELFF.

Turning to this clone: One end of the junction fails to match germline, which may point to a read error. The sequenced fragment ends 3 residues before the CDR3 boundary, so the rest is inferred from the germline J gene. Within the sample, other DNA sequences also encode this same CDR3. The chain couples TRBV28 to TRBJ1-3; D not resolved. CDR3 size: 14 residues. Germline lookup yields CDR1 MDHEN and CDR2 SYDVKM. CDR3 loop: CASSSLIVRNTIYF. The sequenced part of the CDR3 DNA is TGTGCCAGCAGTTCCCTTATTGTCCGAAACACG.

Worth noting for this clone: The CDR3 end falls 3 residues outside the read, so it is completed with the germline J gene. The chain carries TRBV4-1 and TRBJ1-5; D is possibly TRBD1 (5 bases). This CDR3 is built from 17 residues. Per the germline V gene, CDR1 is MGHRA and CDR2 is YSYEKL. V gave up 0 bases and J gave up 3 bases, with 15 bases separating them. CDR3 loop: CASSQDRLGVDNQPQHF. The CDR3 DNA, read in part, is TGCGCCAGCAGCCAAGATCGCCTAGGGGTTGACAATCAGCCC.

In regard to this clone: The read finishes 3 residues shy of the CDR3 end, and the germline J gene is used to complete it. The chain joins TRBV19 to TRBJ1-2; D ambiguous. Germline assignment: CDR1 LNHDA and CDR2 SQIVND (reference sequence). This CDR3 has 16 residues. CDR3 bases read: TGTGCCAGTAGTATAGGTGCGGGAGGACCTTACAATGAC. This translates into CASSIGAGGPYND. The entire CDR3 sequence reads CASSIGAGGPYNDYTF.

As to this clone: The read ends 3 residues before the CDR3 terminus; that terminus is restored from the germline J gene. V is TRBV20-1 and J is TRBJ2-3, with 8 bases that match TRBD1. The CDR3 spans 14 residues. The germline CDR1 and CDR2 sequences are DFQATT and SNEGSKA (reference sequence). With V trimmed by 3 bases and J by 8 bases, 10 bases remained unmatched. The covered CDR3 bases are TGCAGTGCTAGTGGACAGGGACGCATCGGTACG. It translates to CSASGQGRIGT. The entire CDR3 is CSASGQGRIGTQYF.

A word on this clone: With the read ending 3 residues before the CDR3 end, the germline J gene is used to fill in that end. The chain carries TRBV2 and TRBJ2-7; 8 positions match TRBD1. V was pared by 11 bases and J by 6 bases, with 12 bases of the junction left unmatched. Germline-derived CDR1 and CDR2 are SNHLY and FYNNEI. The CDR3 is 13 residues long. The DNA read from the CDR3 is TGTGCCGGAAAGACAGGGGTACGAGGCGAG. Protein: CAGKTGVRGE. The entire CDR3 reads CAGKTGVRGEQYF.

The CDR3 bases that were read are TGTGCCAGCTCAGCAGACTTACTCTCCTACAATGAG. It codes for CASSADLLSYNE. The CDR3 in its entirety is CASSADLLSYNEQFF. The V call is TRBV18, the J call TRBJ2-1; D gene ambiguous. The observed sequence ends 3 residues before the CDR3 terminus, with the missing tail filled in from the germline J gene. The V and J ends lost 5 bases and 0 bases respectively, with 11 bases between them. Germline CDR1 and CDR2: KGHSH and LQKENI. This CDR3 contains 15 residues. The variable domain in full, completed from reference TRBV18 and TRBJ2-1, reads NAGVMQNPRHLVRRRGQEARLRCSPMKGHSHVYWYRQLPEEGLKFMVYLQKENIIDESGMPKERFSAEFPKEGPSILRIQQVVRGDSAAYFCASSADLLSYNEQFFGPGTRLTVL.

Concerning this clone itself: The read ends 3 residues before the CDR3 terminus; that terminus is restored from the germline J gene. The chain combines TRBV6-4 with TRBJ2-2; TRBD2 matches 10 bases. Germline trimming cut 6 bases from V and 6 bases from J; bases unmatched to any gene: 7. The CDR3 has 15 residues. Germline V lookup: CDR1 MRHNA, CDR2 SNTAGT. CDR3 residues: CASSALAGVAGELFF. CDR3 DNA (partial): TGTGCCAGCAGCGCCCTAGCGGGAGTGGCCGGGGAG.

On this clone: The read ends 3 residues before the CDR3 terminus; that terminus is restored from the germline J gene. The chain links TRBV7-9 to TRBJ2-1; 9 positions match TRBD2. Per germline, CDR1 SEHNR and CDR2 FQNEAQ (reference sequence). Losses at the gene ends were 6 bases for V and 8 bases for J; bases not matched to a gene: 5. The CDR3 consists of 13 residues. Partial CDR3 DNA: TGTGCCAGCAGGCGCGGGGGGGCCGATGAG. It yields the protein CASRRGGADE. In full, the CDR3 reads CASRRGGADEQFF. Complete variable domain (other parts from reference TRBV7-9 and TRBJ2-1): DTGVSQNPRHKITKRGQNVTFRCDPISEHNRLYWYRQTLGQGPEFLTYFQNEAQLEKSRLLSDRFSAERPKGSFSTLEIQRTEQGDSAMYLCASRRGGADEQFFGPGTRLTVL.

Comment on this clone: The read ends 3 residues shy of where the CDR3 ends; the end is completed using the germline J gene. This chain connects TRBV5-1 to TRBJ2-6, with TRBD1 matching 10 bases. The CDR3 length is 17 residues. The germline CDR1 and CDR2 sequences are SGHRS and YFSETQ. Germline trimming cut 2 bases from V and 0 bases from J; bases unmatched to any gene: 2. The CDR3 here is CASSFRTGGSGANVLTF. The part of the CDR3 DNA that was read is TGCGCCAGCAGCTTTAGGACAGGGGGCTCTGGGGCCAACGTC.

Comments on this clone: The read ends 3 residues before the CDR3 terminus; that terminus is restored from the germline J gene. The rearrangement joins TRBV20-1 to TRBJ1-5; D possibly corresponds to TRBD1 (6 bases). Germline CDR1 and CDR2: DFQATT and SNEGSKA (reference sequence). CDR3 length equals 14 residues. Trimming took off 5 bases at V and 0 bases at J, with 11 bases between the two ends. Incomplete CDR3 DNA: TGCAGTGCTGATGGACAGTATAGCAATCAGCCC. This translates into CSADGQYSNQP. The full-length CDR3 reads as CSADGQYSNQPQHF.

In regard to this clone: The read terminates 3 residues before the CDR3 end, so the remaining end is supplied by the germline J gene. The genes are TRBV15 and TRBJ1-5; D call uncertain. Trimming stripped 0 bases from V and 0 bases from J, with 9 bases between. The length of the CDR3 is 16 residues. Per the germline V gene, CDR1 is LNHNV and CDR2 is YYDKDF (reference sequence). The CDR3 sequence: CATSRDAGNSNQPQHF. The CDR3 DNA, read in part, is TGTGCCACCAGCAGAGATGCGGGTAATAGCAATCAGCCC.

With respect to this clone: The DNA ends 3 residues before the CDR3 does, and the rest of the CDR3 is filled in from the germline J gene. The rearrangement uses TRBV5-1 and TRBJ1-6; D not certain. Trimming shortened V by 0 bases and J by 1 base, and 5 bases separated the two germline ends. This CDR3 comprises 15 residues. Germline V lookup: CDR1 SGHRS, CDR2 YFSETQ. CDR3 loop: CASSLGGSYNSPLHF. CDR3 DNA (partial): TGCGCCAGCAGCTTGGGCGGTTCCTATAATTCACCC.

Concerning this clone: The read terminates 3 residues before the CDR3 end, so the remaining end is supplied by the germline J gene. V is TRBV6-1 and J is TRBJ1-3; possible D gene TRBD1, 6 bases. The germline V gene encodes CDR1 MNHNS and CDR2 SASEGT. V lost 0 bases to trimming and J lost 4 bases, with 10 bases between them. This CDR3 has 15 residues. CDR3 DNA (partial): TGTGCCAGCAGTGAAGCAGGGGGAAAGGGAAACACC. It codes for CASSEAGGKGNT. The CDR3 in full is CASSEAGGKGNTIYF.